This T cell receptor beta chain originates from a study of blood T cells in healthy people across ages. Germline CDR1 SGHVS, CDR2 FQNEAQ. This CDR3 region has 13 residues. With a J-beta primer mix and a sample-barcoded 5' primer, a second PCR ran about 6 to 11 cycles. One entry per CDR3 protein, called by TCRdb with MiXCR from the 5' RACE reads. This sample has just under 750,000 distinct CDR3 sequences, with 20% to 25% found just once. This clonotype was seen only a few times. This chain links TRBV7-8 with TRBJ2-5, with D possibly being TRBD1 (6 bases). Judging by the DNA end, TRBJ2-1 fits better; the J call may be wrong. The receptor's source is an older man in good health. Specimen: blood. CDR3 region: CASSLQGLSEQFF. The CDR3 nucleotides are TGTGCCAGCAGCTTGCAGGGGCTCAGTGAGCAGTTCTTC.